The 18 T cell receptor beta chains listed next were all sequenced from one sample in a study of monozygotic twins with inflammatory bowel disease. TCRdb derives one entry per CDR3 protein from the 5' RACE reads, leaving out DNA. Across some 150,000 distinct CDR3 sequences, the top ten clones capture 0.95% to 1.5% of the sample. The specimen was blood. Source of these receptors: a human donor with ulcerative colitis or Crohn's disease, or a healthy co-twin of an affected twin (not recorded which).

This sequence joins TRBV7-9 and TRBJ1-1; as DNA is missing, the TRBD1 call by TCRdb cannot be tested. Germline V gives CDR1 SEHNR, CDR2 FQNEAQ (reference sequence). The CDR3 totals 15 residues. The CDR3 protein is CASRPSGGRNTEAFF. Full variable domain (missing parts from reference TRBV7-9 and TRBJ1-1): DTGVSQNPRHKITKRGQNVTFRCDPISEHNRLYWYRQTLGQGPEFLTYFQNEAQLEKSRLLSDRFSAERPKGSFSTLEIQRTEQGDSAMYLCASRPSGGRNTEAFFGQGTRLTVV.

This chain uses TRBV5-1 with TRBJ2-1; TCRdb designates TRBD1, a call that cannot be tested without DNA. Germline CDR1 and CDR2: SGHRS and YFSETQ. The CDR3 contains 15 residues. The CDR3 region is CASSSTDRGLNEQFF.

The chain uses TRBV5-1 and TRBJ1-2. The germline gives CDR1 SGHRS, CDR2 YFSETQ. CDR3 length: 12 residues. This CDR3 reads CASSLADRGYTF.

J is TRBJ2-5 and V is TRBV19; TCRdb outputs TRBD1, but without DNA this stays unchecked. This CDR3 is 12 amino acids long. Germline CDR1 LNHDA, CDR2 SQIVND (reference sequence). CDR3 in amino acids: CASSTRQETQYF.

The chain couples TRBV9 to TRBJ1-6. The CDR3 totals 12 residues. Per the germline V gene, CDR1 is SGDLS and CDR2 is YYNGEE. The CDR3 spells CASSDSNSPLHF.

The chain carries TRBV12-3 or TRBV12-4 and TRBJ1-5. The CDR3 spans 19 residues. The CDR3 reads CASSLTTGGLGHSNQPQHF.

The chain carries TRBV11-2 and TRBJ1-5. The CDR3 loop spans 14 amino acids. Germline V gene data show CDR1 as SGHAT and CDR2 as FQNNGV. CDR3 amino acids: CASSRGGGNQPQHF.

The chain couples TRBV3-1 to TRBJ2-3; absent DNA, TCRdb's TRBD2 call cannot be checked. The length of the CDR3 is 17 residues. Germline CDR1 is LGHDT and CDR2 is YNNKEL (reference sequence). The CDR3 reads CASSEVSGRSGTDTQYF.

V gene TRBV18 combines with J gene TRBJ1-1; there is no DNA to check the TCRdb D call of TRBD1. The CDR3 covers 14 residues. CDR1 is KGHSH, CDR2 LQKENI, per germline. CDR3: CASSPRDRVVEAFF.

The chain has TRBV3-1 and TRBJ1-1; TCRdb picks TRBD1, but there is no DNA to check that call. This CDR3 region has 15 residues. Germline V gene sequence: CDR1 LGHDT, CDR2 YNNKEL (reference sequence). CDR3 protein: CASTPSQGLNAEAFF.

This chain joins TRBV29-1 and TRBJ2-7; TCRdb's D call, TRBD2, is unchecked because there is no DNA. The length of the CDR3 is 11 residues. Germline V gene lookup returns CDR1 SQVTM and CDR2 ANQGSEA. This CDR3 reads CSVEEGSEQYF.

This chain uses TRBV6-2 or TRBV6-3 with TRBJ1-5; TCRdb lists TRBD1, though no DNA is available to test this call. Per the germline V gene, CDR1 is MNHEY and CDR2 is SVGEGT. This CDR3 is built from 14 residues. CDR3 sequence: CASSQDRGHQPQHF.

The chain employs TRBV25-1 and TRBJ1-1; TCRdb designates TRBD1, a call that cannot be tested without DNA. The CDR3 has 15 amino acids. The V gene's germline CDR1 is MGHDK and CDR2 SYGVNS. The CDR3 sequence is CASRHYRGRNTEAFF. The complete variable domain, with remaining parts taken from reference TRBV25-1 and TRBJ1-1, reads EADIYQTPRYLVIGTGKKITLECSQTMGHDKMYWYQQDPGMELHLIHYSYGVNSTEKGDLSSESTVSRIRTEHFPLTLESARPSHTSQYLCASRHYRGRNTEAFFGQGTRLTVV.

CDR3 sequence: CATSRDAGGDEKLFF. The rearrangement links TRBV15 to TRBJ1-4; TCRdb selects TRBD1, and the lack of DNA leaves this call unchecked. The germline gives CDR1 LNHNV, CDR2 YYDKDF (reference sequence). This CDR3 spans 15 amino acids.

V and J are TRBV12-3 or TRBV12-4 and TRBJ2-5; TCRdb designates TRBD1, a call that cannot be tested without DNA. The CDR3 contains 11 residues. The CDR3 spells CASTQGETQYF.

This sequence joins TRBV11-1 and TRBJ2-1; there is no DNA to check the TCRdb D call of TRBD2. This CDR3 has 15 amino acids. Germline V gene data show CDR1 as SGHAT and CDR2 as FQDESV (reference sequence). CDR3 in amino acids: CASSSRSGIYNEQFF.

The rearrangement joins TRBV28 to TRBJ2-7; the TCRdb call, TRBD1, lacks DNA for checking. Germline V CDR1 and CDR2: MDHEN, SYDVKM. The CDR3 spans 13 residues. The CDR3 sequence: CASSHRVGHEQYF.

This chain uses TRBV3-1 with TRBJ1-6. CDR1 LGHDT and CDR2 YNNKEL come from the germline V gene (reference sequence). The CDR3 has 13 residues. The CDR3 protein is CASSQDPMAPLHF. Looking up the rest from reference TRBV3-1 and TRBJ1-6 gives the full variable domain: DTAVSQTPKYLVTQMGNDKSIKCEQNLGHDTMYWYKQDSKKFLKIMFSYNNKELIINETVPNRFSPKSPDKAHLNLHINSLELGDSAVYFCASSQDPMAPLHFGNGTRLTVT.